This T cell receptor (beta chain) was sequenced in a study of shared clonotypes between healthy human individuals. The assay was carried out at the deep level. For each subset, genomic DNA was distributed in equal portions over several immunoSEQ plates. Source study methods: ImmunoSEQ supplied junction-only sequences lacking quality scores, so filtering was different. This table comes from immunoSEQ multiplex PCR, and its TCRdb copy is limited to in-frame clones, with some not included. From that table come the V and J calls and clone size; the DNA was used to work out D and trimming. The table shows roughly 410,000 clones, with 90% to 98% occurring only once. Donors were healthy HIV-negative adults without recently reported acute infections or vaccinations. Per the germline V gene, CDR1 is MDHEN and CDR2 is SYDVKM. The CDR3 covers 15 residues. Trimming cost V 5 bases and J 3 bases; bases outside gene matches: 7.

This sequence joins TRBV28 and TRBJ1-3; 7 nucleotides line up with TRBD1. Sequenced sample: memory CD8+ T cells sorted from blood. The subset: CD45RO+ cells pooled with CCR7-negative TemRA cells. The receptor was derived from a man aged 25-45 years in good health. In DNA, the CDR3 is TGTGCCAGCAGTACGGACAGGCCACTTGGAAACACCATATATTTT. Protein sequence: CASSTDRPLGNTIYF.